These 15 T cell receptor beta chains were sequenced from one sample in a study of T-cell reconstitution after alpha-beta-depleted transplantation in children. Unique molecular identifiers were incorporated when the TCRbeta library was constructed. TCRdb independently ran MiXCR on the PCR reads; one entry per CDR3 protein. The sample contains about 540,000 distinct CDR3 sequences, about a sixth of which appear only once. Sequenced here: PBMCs from the stem cell graft donor, sampled from the stem cell graft. All receptors come from a human donor who donated a stem cell graft to a child with acute lymphoblastic leukemia.

This clonotype was seen more than once but under ten times. CDR3 residues: CASSSYNRAPYEQYF. The DNA of the CDR3 is TGTGCCAGCAGCTCCTACAACAGGGCGCCCTACGAGCAGTACTTC. The genes are TRBV7-2 and TRBJ2-7; D is possibly TRBD1 (6 bases). CDR3 length equals 15 residues. Between the trimmed V and J ends, which lost 4 bases and 2 bases, there was a span of 15 bases. Germline V gene sequence: CDR1 SGHTA, CDR2 FQGNSA.

There are a few counts of this clonotype. V gene TRBV25-1 combines with J gene TRBJ1-2; D is unclear. The CDR3 contains 14 residues. Germline V gene lookup returns CDR1 MGHDK and CDR2 SYGVNS. The V and J ends lost 6 bases and 4 bases respectively, with 15 bases between them. CDR3 loop: CASREVGKAYGYTF. CDR3 sequence (DNA): TGTGCCAGCAGGGAGGTGGGGAAGGCCTATGGCTACACCTTC.

Here the CDR3 DNA reads TGTGCCAGCAGCTTAGTTACAGATTCCACAGATACGCAGTATTTT. This translates into CASSLVTDSTDTQYF. This chain uses TRBV7-9 with TRBJ2-3; no clear D. The ends were cut back, 1 base at V and 2 bases at J, with 10 bases in the middle. There are 15 residues in the CDR3. CDR1 SEHNR and CDR2 FQNEAQ come from the germline V gene (reference sequence).

The V gene is TRBV9, the J gene TRBJ2-7; TRBD2 matches 14 bases. CDR1 and CDR2 (germline): SGDLS, YYNGEE. V lost 3 bases to trimming and J lost 3 bases; unmatched junction nucleotides: 5. The CDR3 is 16 residues long. CDR3 amino acids: CASSGQGTSGSYEQYF. The CDR3 DNA reads as TGTGCCAGCAGCGGCCAGGGGACTAGCGGGAGCTACGAGCAGTACTTC.

The J gene is TRBJ1-5, the V gene TRBV12-3 or TRBV12-4, with D possibly matching TRBD1 (5 bases). Trimming pared 3 bases from V and 7 bases from J, leaving 13 bases between. This CDR3 has 14 residues. The CDR3 loop reads CASSFRSGTQPQHF. CDR3 coding DNA: TGTGCCAGCAGTTTTAGGTCCGGGACCCAGCCCCAGCATTTT.

At least ten counts were recorded for this clonotype. The chain is built from TRBV12-3 or TRBV12-4 and TRBJ1-2; 9 nucleotides agree with TRBD1. The V gene end was trimmed by 5 bases and the J gene end by 8 bases; junction bases not matched to a gene: 12. This CDR3 has 15 amino acids. Here the CDR3 DNA reads TGTGCCAGCAGTACAGGGGGCGCGGGTCTAGGAGGCTACACCTTC. Its translation: CASSTGGAGLGGYTF.

This clonotype was found a few times. The gene calls are TRBV27 and TRBJ2-1; 10 bases are a match to TRBD2. The CDR3 length is 16 residues. CDR1 is MNHEY and CDR2 is SMNVEV in the germline V gene (reference sequence). V dropped 0 bases and J dropped 5; count of bases not matched to a gene: 4. CDR3 sequence (DNA): TGTGCCAGCAGTTTATCCTGGACTAGCGGAAACAATGAGCAGTTCTTC. It translates to CASSLSWTSGNNEQFF.

V and J are TRBV5-1 and TRBJ2-7; 8 nucleotides match TRBD1. The CDR3 runs to 14 residues. V lost 0 bases to trimming and J lost 6 bases; unmatched junction nucleotides: 5. Germline V gene lookup returns CDR1 SGHRS and CDR2 YFSETQ. CDR3 in DNA: TGCGCCAGCAGCTTGGTCAGGACAGGGAGCGAGCAGTACTTC. This sequence encodes CASSLVRTGSEQYF. Full variable domain (outside the CDR3, taken from reference TRBV5-1 and TRBJ2-7): KAGVTQTPRYLIKTRGQQVTLSCSPISGHRSVSWYQQTPGQGLQFLFEYFSETQRNKGNFPGRFSGRQFSNSRSEMNVSTLELGDSALYLCASSLVRTGSEQYFGPGTRLTVT.

This sequence joins TRBV9 and TRBJ2-1; D tentatively fits TRBD1 or TRBD2 (6 bases each). This CDR3 region has 14 residues. Germline V gene sequence: CDR1 SGDLS, CDR2 YYNGEE. The V end was cut by 0 bases, the J end by 9 bases, with 13 bases between. The CDR3 nucleotides read TGTGCCAGCAGCGTAGGCGAGGGGGGCACTGAGCAGTTCTTC. The encoded protein is CASSVGEGGTEQFF.

In this sample, this clonotype turned up a few times. The chain couples TRBV9 to TRBJ1-2, with a weak D call TRBD1 (5 bases). This CDR3 contains 13 residues. V was shortened by 0 bases and J by 13 bases, with 16 bases between the two germline ends. Germline loops: CDR1 SGDLS, CDR2 YYNGEE. Written as DNA, the CDR3 is TGTGCCAGCAGCGTAGAGGGGCCTCAAGGGGTCACCTTC. Encoded protein: CASSVEGPQGVTF.

This clonotype was seen only a few times. The chain recombines TRBV12-3 or TRBV12-4 with TRBJ2-1; D is perhaps TRBD1 (5 bases). The CDR3 has 15 amino acids. V was clipped by 7 bases and J by 2 bases, with 15 bases between them. The CDR3 coding sequence is TGTGCCAGCATACCACAGAAAGGGGCCTACAATGAGCAGTTCTTC. It specifies CASIPQKGAYNEQFF.

This clonotype has ten or more counts. The V and J genes are TRBV7-9 and TRBJ1-2; 9 nucleotides align to TRBD1. The CDR3 is 14 amino acids. V shed 5 bases, J shed 7 bases, and the junction held 8 bases outside the gene matches. Germline V gene data show CDR1 as SEHNR and CDR2 as FQNEAQ (reference sequence). The CDR3 loop is CASSLDTGGGGYTF. The CDR3 coding sequence is TGTGCCAGCAGCCTCGACACAGGGGGCGGTGGCTACACCTTC.

This chain connects TRBV29-1 to TRBJ2-7, with D possibly being TRBD2 (6 bases). The CDR3 is 15 amino acids. The V and J ends lost 0 bases and 2 bases respectively, with 14 bases between them. The germline V gene has CDR1 SQVTM and CDR2 ANQGSEA. The chain's CDR3 is CSVEEGSSGTYEQYF. CDR3 coding DNA: TGCAGCGTTGAAGAGGGAAGTAGCGGAACCTACGAGCAGTACTTC.

This clonotype turned up a few times. The V call is TRBV9, the J call TRBJ2-1, with 9 bases matching TRBD2. V was clipped by 7 bases and J by 6 bases; unmatched bases: 8. The CDR3 has 14 amino acids. CDR1 SGDLS and CDR2 YYNGEE come from the germline V gene. CDR3 sequence: CASASGRTRNEQFF. In nucleotides, the CDR3 is TGTGCCAGCGCCAGCGGGAGGACCCGCAATGAGCAGTTCTTC. Together with reference TRBV9 and TRBJ2-1, the CDR3 gives the full variable domain: DSGVTQTPKHLITATGQRVTLRCSPRSGDLSVYWYQQSLDQGLQFLIQYYNGEERAKGNILERFSAQQFPDLHSELNLSSLELGDSALYFCASASGRTRNEQFFGPGTRLTVL.

This clonotype was detected only a few times. The rearrangement links TRBV14 to TRBJ2-1; TRBD2 might be the D (5 bases). From germline, CDR1 is SGHDN and CDR2 FVKESK. V dropped 5 bases and J dropped 7 bases, with 9 bases sitting between them. CDR3 size: 12 residues. DNA for the CDR3: TGTGCCAGCAGCTTAGCGTGGAATGAGCAGTTCTTC. This encodes CASSLAWNEQFF.